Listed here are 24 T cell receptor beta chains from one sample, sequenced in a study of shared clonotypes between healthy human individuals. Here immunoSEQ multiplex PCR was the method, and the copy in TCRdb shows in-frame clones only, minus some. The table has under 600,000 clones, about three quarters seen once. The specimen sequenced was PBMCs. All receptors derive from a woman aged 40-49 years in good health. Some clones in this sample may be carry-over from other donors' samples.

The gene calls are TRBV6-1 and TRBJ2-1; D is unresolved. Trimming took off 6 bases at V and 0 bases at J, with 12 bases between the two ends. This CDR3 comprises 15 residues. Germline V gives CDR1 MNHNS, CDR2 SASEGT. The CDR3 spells CASSPSGHSYNEQFF. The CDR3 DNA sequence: TGTGCCAGCAGCCCTAGTGGCCACTCCTACAATGAGCAGTTCTTC.

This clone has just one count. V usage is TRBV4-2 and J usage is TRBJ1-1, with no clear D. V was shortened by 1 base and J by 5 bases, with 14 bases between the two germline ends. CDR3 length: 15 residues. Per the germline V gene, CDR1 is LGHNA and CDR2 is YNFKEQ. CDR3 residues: CASSQAHLTMTEAFF. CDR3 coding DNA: TGTGCCAGCAGCCAAGCTCACTTGACTATGACTGAAGCTTTCTTT.

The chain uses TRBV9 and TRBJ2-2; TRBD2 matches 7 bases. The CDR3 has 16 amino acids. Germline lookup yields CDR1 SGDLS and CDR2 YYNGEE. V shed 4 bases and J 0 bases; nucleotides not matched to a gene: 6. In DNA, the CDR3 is TGTGCCAGCAGCCAGACGACTAGCCCGAACACCGGGGAGCTGTTTTTT. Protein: CASSQTTSPNTGELFF.

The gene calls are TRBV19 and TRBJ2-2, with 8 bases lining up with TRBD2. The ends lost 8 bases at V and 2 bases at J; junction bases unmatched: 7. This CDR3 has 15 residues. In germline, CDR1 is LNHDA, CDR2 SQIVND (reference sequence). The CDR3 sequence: CASCFSGVNTGELFF. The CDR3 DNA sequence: TGTGCCAGTTGTTTTAGCGGGGTCAACACCGGGGAGCTGTTTTTT.

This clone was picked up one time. The chain's CDR3 is CASSPRGVVSDTEAFF. CDR3 nucleotides: TGTGCCAGCTCACCCCGTGGGGTAGTATCGGACACTGAAGCTTTCTTT. The chain is built from TRBV18 and TRBJ1-1; no reliable D call. Germline V lookup: CDR1 KGHSH, CDR2 LQKENI. The CDR3 totals 16 residues. Trimming cost V 3 bases and J 3 bases, with 17 bases left between them.

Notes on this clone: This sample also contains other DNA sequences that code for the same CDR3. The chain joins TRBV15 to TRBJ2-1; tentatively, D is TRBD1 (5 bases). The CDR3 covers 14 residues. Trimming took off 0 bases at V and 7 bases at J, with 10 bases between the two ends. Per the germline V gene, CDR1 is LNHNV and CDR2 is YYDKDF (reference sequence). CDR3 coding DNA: TGTGCCACCAGCAGAGACTCAGGGTGGAATGAGCAGTTCTTC. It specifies CATSRDSGWNEQFF. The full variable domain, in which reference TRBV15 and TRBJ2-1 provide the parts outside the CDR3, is DAMVIQNPRYQVTQFGKPVTLSCSQTLNHNVMYWYQQKSSQAPKLLFHYYDKDFNNEADTPDNFQSRRPNTSFCFLDIRSPGLGDTAMYLCATSRDSGWNEQFFGPGTRLTVL.

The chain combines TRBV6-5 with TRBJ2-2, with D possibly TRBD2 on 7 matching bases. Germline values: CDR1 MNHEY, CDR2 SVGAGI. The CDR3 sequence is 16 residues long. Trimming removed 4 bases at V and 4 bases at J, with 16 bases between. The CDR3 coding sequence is TGTGCCAGCAGTTCCCTAGGGGGGGGCGTCACCGGGGAGCTGTTTTTT. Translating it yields CASSSLGGGVTGELFF.

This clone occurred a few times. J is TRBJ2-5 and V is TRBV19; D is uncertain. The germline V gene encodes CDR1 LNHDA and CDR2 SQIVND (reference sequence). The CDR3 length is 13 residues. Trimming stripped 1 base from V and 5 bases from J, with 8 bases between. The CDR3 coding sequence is TGTGCCAGTAGTATAGGGTCATTGGAGACCCAGTACTTC. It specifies CASSIGSLETQYF.

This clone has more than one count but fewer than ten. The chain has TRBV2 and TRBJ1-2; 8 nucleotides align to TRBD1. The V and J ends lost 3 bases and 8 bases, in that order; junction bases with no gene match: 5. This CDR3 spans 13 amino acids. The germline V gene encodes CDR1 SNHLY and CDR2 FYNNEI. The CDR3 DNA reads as TGTGCCAGCAGTGACTCAGGGGGCTGGGGCTACACCTTC. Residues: CASSDSGGWGYTF.

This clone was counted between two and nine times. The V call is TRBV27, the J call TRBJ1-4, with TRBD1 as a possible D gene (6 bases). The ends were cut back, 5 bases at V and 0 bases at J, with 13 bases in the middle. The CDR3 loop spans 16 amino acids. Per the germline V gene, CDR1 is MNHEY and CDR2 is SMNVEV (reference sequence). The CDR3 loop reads CASSKTGHATNEKLFF. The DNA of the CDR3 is TGTGCCAGCAGTAAGACAGGCCATGCAACTAATGAAAAACTGTTTTTT.

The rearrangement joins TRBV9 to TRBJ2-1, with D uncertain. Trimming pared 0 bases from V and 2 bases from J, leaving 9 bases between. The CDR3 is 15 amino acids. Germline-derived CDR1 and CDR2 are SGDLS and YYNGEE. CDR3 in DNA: TGTGCCAGCAGCGTAGTTGGGTCCCCCTACAATGAGCAGTTCTTC. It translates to CASSVVGSPYNEQFF.

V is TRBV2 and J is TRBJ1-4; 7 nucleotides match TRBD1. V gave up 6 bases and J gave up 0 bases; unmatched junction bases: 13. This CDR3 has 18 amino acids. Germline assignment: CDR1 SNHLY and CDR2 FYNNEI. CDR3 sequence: CASSERDRGPATNEKLFF. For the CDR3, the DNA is TGTGCCAGCAGCGAAAGGGACAGAGGACCTGCAACTAATGAAAAACTGTTTTTT. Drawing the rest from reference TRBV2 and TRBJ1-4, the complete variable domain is EPEVTQTPSHQVTQMGQEVILRCVPISNHLYFYWYRQILGQKVEFLVSFYNNEISEKSEIFDDQFSVERPDGSNFTLKIRSTKLEDSAMYFCASSERDRGPATNEKLFFGSGTQLSVL.

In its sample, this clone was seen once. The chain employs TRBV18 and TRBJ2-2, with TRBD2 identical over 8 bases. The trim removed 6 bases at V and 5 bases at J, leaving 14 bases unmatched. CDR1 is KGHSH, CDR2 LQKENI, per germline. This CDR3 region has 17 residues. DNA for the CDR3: TGTGCCAGCTCCCCCCTTGAGCGGGAGCTCCCGACCGGGGAGCTGTTTTTT. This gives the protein CASSPLERELPTGELFF.

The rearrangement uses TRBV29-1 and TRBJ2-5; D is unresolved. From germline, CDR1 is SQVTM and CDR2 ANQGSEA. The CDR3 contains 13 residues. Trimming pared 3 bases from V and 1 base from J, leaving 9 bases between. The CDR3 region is CSVDQGIQETQYF. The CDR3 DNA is TGCAGCGTTGACCAAGGAATCCAAGAGACCCAGTACTTC.

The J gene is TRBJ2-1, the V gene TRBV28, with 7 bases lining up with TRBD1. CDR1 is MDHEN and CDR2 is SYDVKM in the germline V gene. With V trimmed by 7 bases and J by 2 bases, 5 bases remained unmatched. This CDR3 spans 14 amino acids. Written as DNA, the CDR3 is TGTGCCAGCATCCCGGACAGGACCTACAATGAGCAGTTCTTC. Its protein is CASIPDRTYNEQFF. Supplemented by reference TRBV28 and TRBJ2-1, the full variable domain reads DVKVTQSSRYLVKRTGEKVFLECVQDMDHENMFWYRQDPGLGLRLIYFSYDVKMKEKGDIPEGYSVSREKKERFSLILESASTNQTSMYLCASIPDRTYNEQFFGPGTRLTVL.

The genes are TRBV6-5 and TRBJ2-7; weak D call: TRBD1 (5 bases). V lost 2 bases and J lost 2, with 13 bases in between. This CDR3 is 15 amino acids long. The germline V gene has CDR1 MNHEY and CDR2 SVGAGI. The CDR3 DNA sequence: TGTGCCAGCAGTTACAGTCGACAGTTAACCTACGAGCAGTACTTC. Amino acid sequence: CASSYSRQLTYEQYF.

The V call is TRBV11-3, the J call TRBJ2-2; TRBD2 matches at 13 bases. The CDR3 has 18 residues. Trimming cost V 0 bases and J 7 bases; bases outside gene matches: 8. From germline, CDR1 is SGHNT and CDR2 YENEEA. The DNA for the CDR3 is TGTGCCAGCAGCTTAGATCTTGGACTAGCGGGGGAAGGCGGGGAGCTGTTTTTT. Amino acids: CASSLDLGLAGEGGELFF. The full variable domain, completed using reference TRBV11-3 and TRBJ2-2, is EAGVVQSPRYKIIEKKQPVAFWCNPISGHNTLYWYLQNLGQGPELLIRYENEEAVDDSQLPKDRFSAERLKGVDSTLKIQPAELGDSAVYLCASSLDLGLAGEGGELFFGEGSRLTVL.

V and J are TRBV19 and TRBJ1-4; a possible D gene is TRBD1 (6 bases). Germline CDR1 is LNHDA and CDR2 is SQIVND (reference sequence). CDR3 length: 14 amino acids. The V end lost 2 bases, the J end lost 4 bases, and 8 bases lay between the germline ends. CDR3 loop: CASSIRQDNEKLFF. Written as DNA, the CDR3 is TGTGCCAGTAGTATAAGACAGGATAATGAAAAACTGTTTTTT.

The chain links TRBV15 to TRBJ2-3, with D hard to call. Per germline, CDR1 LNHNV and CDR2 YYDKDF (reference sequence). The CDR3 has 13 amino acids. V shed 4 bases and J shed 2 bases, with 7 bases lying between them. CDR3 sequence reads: CATSMPLTDTQYF. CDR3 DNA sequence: TGTGCCACCAGCATGCCCCTCACAGATACGCAGTATTTT.

CDR3 protein: CATSRGAVGYEQYF. CDR3 DNA sequence: TGTGCCACCAGCAGAGGGGCGGTTGGCTACGAGCAGTACTTC. The chain employs TRBV15 and TRBJ2-7; D is undetermined. The V gene's germline CDR1 is LNHNV and CDR2 YYDKDF (reference sequence). This CDR3 region has 14 residues. Deletions cut 1 base from V and 3 bases from J, with 10 bases between.

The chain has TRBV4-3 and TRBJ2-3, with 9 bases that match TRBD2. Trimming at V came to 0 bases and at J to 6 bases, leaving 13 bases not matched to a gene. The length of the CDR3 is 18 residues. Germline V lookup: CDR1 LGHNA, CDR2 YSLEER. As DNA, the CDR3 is TGCGCCAGCAGCCAAGAAGGGGTAATAGCGGGAGCCGGTGATACGCAGTATTTT. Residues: CASSQEGVIAGAGDTQYF.

CDR3 sequence reads: CASSLGSGRAEEQFF. The DNA for the CDR3 is TGTGCCAGCAGCTTGGGGAGCGGGAGGGCCGAGGAGCAGTTCTTC. The genes are TRBV7-9 and TRBJ2-1; 10 bases agree with TRBD2. Germline V gene sequence: CDR1 SEHNR, CDR2 FQNEAQ (reference sequence). The ends lost 3 bases at V and 10 bases at J; junction bases unmatched: 9. This CDR3 has 15 amino acids.

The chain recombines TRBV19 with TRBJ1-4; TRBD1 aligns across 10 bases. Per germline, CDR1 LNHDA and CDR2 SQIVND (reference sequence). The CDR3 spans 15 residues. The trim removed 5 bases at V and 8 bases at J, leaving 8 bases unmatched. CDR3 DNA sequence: TGTGCCAGTAGTCTCGTCCGACAGGGGGCCGAAAAACTGTTTTTT. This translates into CASSLVRQGAEKLFF.

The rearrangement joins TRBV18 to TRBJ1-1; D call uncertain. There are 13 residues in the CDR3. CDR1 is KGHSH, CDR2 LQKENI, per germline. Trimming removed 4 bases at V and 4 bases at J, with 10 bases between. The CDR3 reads CASSRALSTEAFF. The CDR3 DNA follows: TGTGCCAGCTCACGGGCACTTAGCACTGAAGCTTTCTTT.